The TCR beta chain described here comes from a study of CD8 T cells in ankylosing spondylitis. Findings and caveats of the study: The study looked at matched synovial fluid samples from ankylosing spondylitis patients. Disease-linked clones were reported to be significantly enriched there. Seven to nine highly homologous variants made up a TCR beta motif that seemed to typify ankylosing spondylitis blood. As for the disease-linked clones, they showed a CD8+ phenotype and occurred at relatively low frequencies in peripheral blood.

This CDR3 has 14 amino acids. Germline V gene lookup returns CDR1 DFQATT and CDR2 SNEGSKA (reference sequence). Trimming removed 5 bases from V and 5 bases from J; junction bases left unmatched: 7. In regard to this clonotype: Its target is not known.

Preparation of TCR beta libraries was done by quantitative 5'-RACE with molecular barcodes. TCRdb itself ran the 5' RACE reads through MiXCR, one entry per CDR3 protein. The table records hundreds of thousands of distinct CDR3 sequences, less than 25% of them present only once. This chain joins TRBV20-1 and TRBJ1-5; 9 bases line up with TRBD1. This TCR was recovered from a female donor with ankylosing spondylitis or in good health (not recorded which). Sequenced sample: blood, either unsorted or a sorted T cell fraction (not recorded which). The CDR3 loop is CSAEGQGVDQPQHF. CDR3 bases: TGCAGTGCTGAGGGACAGGGAGTGGATCAGCCCCAGCATTTT.